This TCR beta chain emerged from a study of shared clonotypes between healthy human individuals. The assay was immunoSEQ multiplex PCR, and TCRdb's table has in-frame clones only and misses some. Among 2.3 million or so clones listed, over 90% were seen once. This clone was counted once. The CDR3 spans 15 residues. In germline, CDR1 is SGDLS, CDR2 YYNGEE. Trimming stripped 2 bases from V and 0 bases from J, with 8 bases between. The sequencing sample was made of naive CD4+ T cells from PBMCs. Subset reported: CD45RA+ positively selected. This receptor was identified in a man younger than 30 in good health. Some clones in this sample may be carry-over from other donors' samples. The chain links TRBV9 to TRBJ1-4; a weak D match, TRBD1 (5 bases). The CDR3 region has the DNA TGTGCCAGCAGCGTGGGGCCCACAACTAATGAAAAACTGTTTTTT. Encoded protein: CASSVGPTTNEKLFF.